These 10 T cell receptor beta chains came from one sample sequenced in a study of identical twins. One entry per CDR3 protein results from TCRdb running MiXCR on the 5' RACE reads. There are some 1,600,000 distinct CDR3 sequences in the sample; 32% occur only once, and roughly 0.3% lies in the top ten. Sequenced material: cord blood. These TCRs come from a newborn girl in good health.

V gene TRBV20-1 combines with J gene TRBJ2-1; D gene uncertain. Germline V CDR1 and CDR2: DFQATT, SNEGSKA (reference sequence). This CDR3 has 14 residues. V dropped 3 bases and J dropped 0 bases, with 9 bases sitting between them. The CDR3 coding sequence is TGCAGTGCTAGTGTCGCTAGCTCCTACAATGAGCAGTTCTTC. Translating it yields CSASVASSYNEQFF.

The chain has TRBV7-6 and TRBJ2-2; no reliable D call. The CDR3 contains 17 residues. CDR1 is SGHVS, CDR2 FNYEAQ, per germline. V dropped 2 bases and J dropped 3 bases, with 16 bases sitting between them. The CDR3 loop reads CASSLLFGQSYTGELFF. Here the CDR3 DNA reads TGTGCCAGCAGCTTACTGTTCGGGCAGTCCTACACCGGGGAGCTGTTTTTT.

To note about this clonotype: A single base separates this from a much larger clone, so it may be a read error. The V and J genes are TRBV11-2 and TRBJ2-1; D is ambiguous. Germline assignment: CDR1 SGHAT and CDR2 FQNNGV. CDR3 length: 16 amino acids. CDR3 region: CAGSFGRHPPYNEQFF. CDR3 nucleotide sequence: TGTGCCGGCAGCTTCGGACGCCACCCTCCCTACAATGAGCAGTTCTTC.

The chain is built from TRBV20-1 and TRBJ2-1, with D uncertain. Germline CDR1 is DFQATT and CDR2 is SNEGSKA (reference sequence). The CDR3 runs to 14 residues. Deletions cut 3 bases from V and 6 bases from J, with 15 bases between. The CDR3 reads CSARDLNDSNEQFF. The CDR3 DNA reads as TGCAGTGCTAGGGACCTAAACGACTCCAATGAGCAGTTCTTC.

The chain combines TRBV24-1 with TRBJ2-1, with no clear D. V shed 0 bases and J shed 10 bases, with 3 bases lying between them. The CDR3 is 11 residues long. Germline V CDR1 and CDR2: KGHDR, SFDVKD. The CDR3 DNA reads TGTGCCACCAGTGATTTGGAGGAGCAGTTCTTC. Translated: CATSDLEEQFF.

The rearrangement joins TRBV20-1 to TRBJ1-4, with D maybe TRBD1 (6 bases). Germline-derived CDR1 and CDR2 are DFQATT and SNEGSKA (reference sequence). The CDR3 loop spans 15 amino acids. The V end lost 6 bases, the J end lost 10 bases, and 24 bases lay between the germline ends. In DNA form, the CDR3 reads TGCAGTGCGAGGACAGTGACGGACGAATTTGGAAAACTGTTTTTT. This gives the protein CSARTVTDEFGKLFF.

There are a few counts of this clonotype. The V and J genes are TRBV20-1 and TRBJ1-1; D not resolved. V lost 3 bases, J lost 10 bases, and 15 bases lay in between. The germline V gene encodes CDR1 DFQATT and CDR2 SNEGSKA (reference sequence). CDR3 length: 12 amino acids. CDR3 sequence reads: CSASVLSFAAFF. In DNA form, the CDR3 reads TGCAGTGCTAGTGTGCTATCTTTTGCAGCTTTCTTT.

This sequence joins TRBV30 and TRBJ1-5; the match to TRBD1 covers 7 bases. The CDR3 contains 13 residues. The trim removed 6 bases at V and 6 bases at J, leaving 8 bases unmatched. Germline loops: CDR1 GTSNPN, CDR2 SVGIG (reference sequence). CDR3 nucleotides: TGTGCCTGTCAGACAGGGAGGGGTCAGCCCCAGCATTTT. As protein: CACQTGRGQPQHF.

In regard to this clonotype: A much bigger clone sits one base away, suggesting this may be a read error. The chain joins TRBV20-1 to TRBJ1-2, with D maybe TRBD1 (6 bases). The CDR3 length is 17 residues. CDR1 DFQATT and CDR2 SNEGSKA come from the germline V gene (reference sequence). Deletions cut 6 bases from V and 1 base from J, with 24 bases between. The CDR3 nucleotides read TGCAGTGCGCCTCCCGACAACAGGGTCAATATTAACTATGGCTACACCTTC. Encoded protein: CSAPPDNRVNINYGYTF.

This clonotype has a handful of counts. The chain employs TRBV7-8 and TRBJ2-4, with D tentatively TRBD2 (6 bases). V lost 4 bases and J lost 1, with 14 bases in between. The germline gives CDR1 SGHVS, CDR2 FQNEAQ. The CDR3 is 16 amino acids. The chain's CDR3 is CASSSRGSGAKNIQYF. The CDR3 bases are TGTGCCAGCAGCTCCCGGGGGTCGGGGGCCAAAAACATTCAGTACTTC.